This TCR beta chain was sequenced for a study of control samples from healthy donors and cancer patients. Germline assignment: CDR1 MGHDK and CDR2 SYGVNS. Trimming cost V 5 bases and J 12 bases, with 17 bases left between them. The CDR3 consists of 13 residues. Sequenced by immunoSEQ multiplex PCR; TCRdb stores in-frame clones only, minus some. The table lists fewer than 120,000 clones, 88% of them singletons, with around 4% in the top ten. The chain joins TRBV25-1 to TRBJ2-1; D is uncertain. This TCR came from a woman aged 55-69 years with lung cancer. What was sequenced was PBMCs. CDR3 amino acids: CASSLTSDGLQFF. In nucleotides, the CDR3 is TGTGCCAGCAGTCTAACCTCGGACGGTTTGCAGTTCTTC.